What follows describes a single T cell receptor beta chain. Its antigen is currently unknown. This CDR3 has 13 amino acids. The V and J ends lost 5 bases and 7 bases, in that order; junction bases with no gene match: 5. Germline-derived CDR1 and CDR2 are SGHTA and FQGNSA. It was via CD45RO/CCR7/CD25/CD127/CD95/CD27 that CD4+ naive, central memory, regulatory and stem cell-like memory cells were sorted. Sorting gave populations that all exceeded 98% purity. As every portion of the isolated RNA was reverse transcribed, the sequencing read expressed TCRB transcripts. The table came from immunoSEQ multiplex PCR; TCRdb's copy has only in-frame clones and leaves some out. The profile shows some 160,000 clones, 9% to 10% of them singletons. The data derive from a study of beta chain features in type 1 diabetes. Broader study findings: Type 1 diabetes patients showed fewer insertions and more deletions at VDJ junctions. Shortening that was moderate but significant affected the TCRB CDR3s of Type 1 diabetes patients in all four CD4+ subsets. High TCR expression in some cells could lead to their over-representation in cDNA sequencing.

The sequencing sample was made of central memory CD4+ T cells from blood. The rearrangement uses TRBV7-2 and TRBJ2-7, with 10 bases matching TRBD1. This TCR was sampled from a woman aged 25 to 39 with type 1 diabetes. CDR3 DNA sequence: TGTGCCAGCAGCCGGGACAGGGGTTGGGAGCAGTACTTC. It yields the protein CASSRDRGWEQYF.